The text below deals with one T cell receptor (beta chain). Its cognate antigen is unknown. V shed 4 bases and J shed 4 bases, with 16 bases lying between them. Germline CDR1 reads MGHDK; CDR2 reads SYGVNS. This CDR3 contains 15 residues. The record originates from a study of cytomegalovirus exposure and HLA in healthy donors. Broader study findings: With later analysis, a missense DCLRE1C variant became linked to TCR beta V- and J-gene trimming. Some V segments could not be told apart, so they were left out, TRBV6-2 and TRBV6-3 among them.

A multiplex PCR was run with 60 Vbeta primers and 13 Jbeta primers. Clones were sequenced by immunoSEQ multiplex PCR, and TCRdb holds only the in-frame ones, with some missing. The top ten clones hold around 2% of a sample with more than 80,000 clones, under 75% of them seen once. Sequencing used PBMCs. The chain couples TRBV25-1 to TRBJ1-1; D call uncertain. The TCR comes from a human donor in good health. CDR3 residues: CASSGRELRGTEAFF. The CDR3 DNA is TGTGCCAGCAGTGGCCGGGAACTCCGCGGCACTGAAGCTTTCTTT.